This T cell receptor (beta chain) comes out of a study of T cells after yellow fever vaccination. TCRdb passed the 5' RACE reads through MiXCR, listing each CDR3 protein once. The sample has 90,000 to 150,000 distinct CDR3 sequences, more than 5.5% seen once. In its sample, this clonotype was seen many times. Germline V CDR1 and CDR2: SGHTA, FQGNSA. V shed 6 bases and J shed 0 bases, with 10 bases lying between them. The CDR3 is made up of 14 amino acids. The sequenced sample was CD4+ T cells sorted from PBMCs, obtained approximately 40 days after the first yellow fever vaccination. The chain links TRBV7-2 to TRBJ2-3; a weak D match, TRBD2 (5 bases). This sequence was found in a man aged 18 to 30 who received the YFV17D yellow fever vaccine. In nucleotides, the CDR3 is TGTGCCAGCAGGAGCGGATTGAGCACAGATACGCAGTATTTT. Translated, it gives CASRSGLSTDTQYF.